These T cell receptor beta chains were read from a single sample in a study of T cell changes during pregnancy in multiple sclerosis. The repertoire was sequenced with immunoSEQ multiplex PCR; TCRdb's copy has only in-frame clones and lacks some. Seen here are 74,000 or so clones, more than 80% observed once, and the top ten hold roughly 0.22%. This specimen consisted of CD4+ T cells from peripheral blood mononuclear cells, obtained before pregnancy. These TCRs come from a female donor with multiple sclerosis, enrolled in a pregnancy study. CDR3s include the opening cysteine and the closing phenylalanine or tryptophan. Each record gives: V gene, clone size, J gene, D gene, CDR3 protein, CDR3 DNA. D genes are given only for firm matches. Only some rows state a clone size, as once, few, many or a class for expanded clones.

V: TRBV14
size: .
J: TRBJ1-2
D: TRBD1
CDR3: CASSQAGGRGYTF
DNA: TGTGCCAGCAGCCAAGCAGGGGGACGAGGCTACACCTTC

V: TRBV14
size: .
J: TRBJ2-7
D: .
CDR3: CASSQTLRGHEQYF
DNA: TGTGCCAGCAGCCAAACGCTCAGGGGACACGAGCAGTACTTC

V: TRBV5-6
size: .
J: TRBJ1-1
D: .
CDR3: CASSSVTGTEAFF
DNA: TGTGCCAGCAGCTCAGTGACGGGTACTGAAGCTTTCTTT

V: TRBV4-2
size: .
J: TRBJ2-7
D: TRBD1
CDR3: CASSQVSGTGVSKQYF
DNA: TGTGCCAGCAGCCAGGTTTCGGGGACAGGGGTTAGCAAGCAGTACTTC

V: TRBV9
size: .
J: TRBJ1-2
D: .
CDR3: CASSGASPTGNYGYTF
DNA: TGTGCCAGCAGCGGCGCTTCCCCGACGGGGAACTATGGCTACACCTTC

V: TRBV6-1
size: .
J: TRBJ2-7
D: .
CDR3: CALRGSPDEQYF
DNA: TGTGCCTTACGGGGGTCACCCGACGAGCAGTACTTC

V: TRBV30
size: few
J: TRBJ1-5
D: .
CDR3: CAWSRRIASGGNQPQHF
DNA: TGTGCCTGGAGTCGGCGTATAGCGTCAGGGGGCAATCAGCCCCAGCATTTT

V: TRBV19
size: .
J: TRBJ1-4
D: TRBD1
CDR3: CASSITTGGQGQEKLFF
DNA: TGTGCCAGTAGTATAACAACCGGGGGACAGGGACAAGAAAAACTGTTTTTT

V: TRBV5-6
size: .
J: TRBJ2-5
D: TRBD1
CDR3: CASSSGQEQETQYF
DNA: TGTGCCAGCAGCAGCGGACAGGAGCAAGAGACCCAGTACTTC

V: TRBV18
size: .
J: TRBJ2-5
D: .
CDR3: CASSPPNQETQYF
DNA: TGTGCCAGCTCACCCCCCAACCAAGAGACCCAGTACTTC

V: TRBV7-3
size: .
J: TRBJ2-2
D: .
CDR3: CASSLGRGLSGELFF
DNA: TGTGCCAGCAGCTTGGGTAGGGGGTTGTCCGGGGAGCTGTTTTTT

V: TRBV6-1
size: once
J: TRBJ1-2
D: .
CDR3: CASSEILTDNYGYTF
DNA: TGTGCCAGCAGTGAAATTTTAACAGATAACTATGGCTACACCTTC

V: TRBV28
size: .
J: TRBJ2-7
D: .
CDR3: CASSLSGNYPYEQYF
DNA: TGTGCCAGCAGTTTGTCCGGGAATTACCCCTACGAGCAGTACTTC

V: TRBV7-2
size: .
J: TRBJ2-7
D: TRBD2
CDR3: CASSLTGGTSVEQYF
DNA: TGTGCCAGCAGCTTAACGGGCGGGACTAGCGTCGAGCAGTACTTC

V: TRBV28
size: once
J: TRBJ2-1
D: .
CDR3: CASSTPALAGGLF
DNA: TGTGCCAGCAGTACTCCCGCCTTGGCAGGGGGGCTCTTC

V: TRBV5-1
size: .
J: TRBJ2-5
D: TRBD2
CDR3: CASSTGTSGSDGETQYF
DNA: TGCGCCAGCAGTACCGGGACTAGCGGGAGTGATGGGGAGACCCAGTACTTC

V: TRBV9
size: .
J: TRBJ1-6
D: .
CDR3: CASSPDRSPLHF
DNA: TGTGCCAGCAGCCCCGATCGGTCACCCCTCCACTTT

V: TRBV4-2
size: .
J: TRBJ1-5
D: .
CDR3: CASSQDRGQPQHF
DNA: TGTGCCAGCAGCCAAGATCGGGGTCAGCCCCAGCATTTT

V: TRBV5-8
size: few
J: TRBJ1-2
D: .
CDR3: CASSPEGPYGYTF
DNA: TGTGCCAGCAGCCCGGAGGGACCCTATGGCTACACCTTC

V: TRBV18
size: .
J: TRBJ1-2
D: .
CDR3: CASSPAGKGGYTF
DNA: TGTGCCAGCTCACCAGCAGGGAAGGGAGGCTACACCTTC

V: TRBV2
size: .
J: TRBJ2-5
D: TRBD1
CDR3: CASSAHRTGPKETQYF
DNA: TGTGCCAGCAGCGCACATCGGACAGGTCCGAAAGAGACCCAGTACTTC

V: TRBV7-2
size: .
J: TRBJ2-7
D: TRBD2
CDR3: CASSLRGVGYEQYF
DNA: TGTGCCAGCAGCTTGCGGGGGGTCGGATACGAGCAGTACTTC

V: TRBV7-9
size: .
J: TRBJ2-1
D: TRBD2
CDR3: CASSQTSGGFNEQFF
DNA: TGTGCCAGCAGCCAGACTAGCGGGGGGTTCAATGAGCAGTTCTTC

V: TRBV28
size: .
J: TRBJ1-5
D: .
CDR3: CASSTNRRQIQPQHF
DNA: TGTGCCAGCAGTACCAACCGCCGACAGATACAGCCCCAGCATTTT

V: TRBV7-2
size: .
J: TRBJ1-2
D: TRBD1
CDR3: CASSYPQLDRVGGYTF
DNA: TGTGCCAGCAGCTACCCCCAGCTTGACAGGGTTGGCGGCTACACCTTC

V: TRBV9
size: .
J: TRBJ2-7
D: .
CDR3: CASSVEGGAEQYF
DNA: TGTGCCAGCAGCGTGGAAGGTGGAGCCGAGCAGTACTTC

V: TRBV9
size: .
J: TRBJ2-1
D: .
CDR3: CASSVGYRGGAIEQFF
DNA: TGTGCCAGCAGCGTAGGTTATAGGGGGGGAGCGATTGAGCAGTTCTTC

V: TRBV5-1
size: .
J: TRBJ2-3
D: .
CDR3: CASSLSARVLDTQYF
DNA: TGCGCCAGCAGCTTGTCCGCCCGGGTTCTAGATACGCAGTATTTT

V: TRBV4-2
size: .
J: TRBJ2-6
D: TRBD1
CDR3: CASSRAQGAGGANVLTF
DNA: TGTGCCAGCAGCCGGGCACAGGGGGCGGGTGGGGCCAACGTCCTGACTTTC

V: TRBV7-9
size: .
J: TRBJ1-3
D: TRBD1
CDR3: CASSWGQGAASGNTIYF
DNA: TGTGCCAGCAGCTGGGGACAGGGGGCTGCTTCTGGAAACACCATATATTTT

V: TRBV6-1
size: .
J: TRBJ2-5
D: .
CDR3: CASSEIGVKGAQYF
DNA: TGTGCCAGCAGTGAAATAGGCGTCAAAGGGGCCCAGTACTTC

V: TRBV28
size: .
J: TRBJ2-7
D: .
CDR3: CASSLFRGGYEQYF
DNA: TGTGCCAGCAGTTTATTCAGGGGAGGGTACGAGCAGTACTTC

V: TRBV28
size: .
J: TRBJ1-1
D: .
CDR3: CASRSYNTEAFF
DNA: TGTGCCAGCAGATCCTACAACACTGAAGCTTTCTTT